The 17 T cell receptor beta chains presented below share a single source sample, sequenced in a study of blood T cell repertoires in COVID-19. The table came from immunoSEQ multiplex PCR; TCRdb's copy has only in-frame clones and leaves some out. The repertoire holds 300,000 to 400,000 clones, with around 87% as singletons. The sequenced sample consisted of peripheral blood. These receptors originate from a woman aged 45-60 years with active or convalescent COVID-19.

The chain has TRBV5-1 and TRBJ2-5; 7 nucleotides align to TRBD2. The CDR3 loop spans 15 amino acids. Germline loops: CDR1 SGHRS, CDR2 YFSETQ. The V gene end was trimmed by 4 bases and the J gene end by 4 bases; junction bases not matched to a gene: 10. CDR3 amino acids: CASSPQGGMGETQYF. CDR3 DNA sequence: TGCGCCAGCAGCCCGCAGGGAGGGATGGGAGAGACCCAGTACTTC.

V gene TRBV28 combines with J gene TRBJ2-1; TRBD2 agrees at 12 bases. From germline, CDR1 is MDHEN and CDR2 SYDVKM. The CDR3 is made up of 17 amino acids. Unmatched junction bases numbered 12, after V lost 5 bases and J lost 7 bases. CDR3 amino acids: CASSPKGPLAGGNEQFF. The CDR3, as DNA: TGTGCCAGCAGTCCTAAGGGTCCTCTAGCGGGAGGGAATGAGCAGTTCTTC.

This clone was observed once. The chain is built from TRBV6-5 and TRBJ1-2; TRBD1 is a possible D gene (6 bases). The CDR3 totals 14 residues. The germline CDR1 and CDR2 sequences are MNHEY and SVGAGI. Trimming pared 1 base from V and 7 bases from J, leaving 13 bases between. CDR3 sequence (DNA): TGTGCCAGCAGTTACTTTTTAGGGGGATCTGGCTACACCTTC. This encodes CASSYFLGGSGYTF.

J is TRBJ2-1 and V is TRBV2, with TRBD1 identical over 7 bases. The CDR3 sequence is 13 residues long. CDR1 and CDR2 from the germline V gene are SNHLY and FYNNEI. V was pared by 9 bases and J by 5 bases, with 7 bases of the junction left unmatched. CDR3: CASDRVGDNEQFF. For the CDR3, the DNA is TGTGCCAGTGACAGGGTCGGGGACAATGAGCAGTTCTTC.

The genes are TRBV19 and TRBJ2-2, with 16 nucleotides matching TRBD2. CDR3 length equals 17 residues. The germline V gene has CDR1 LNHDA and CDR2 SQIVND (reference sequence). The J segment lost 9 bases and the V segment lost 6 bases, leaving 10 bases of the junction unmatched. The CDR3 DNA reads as TGTGCCAGTAGGACCCCGGGACTAGCGGGGGGGGCCCGGGAGCTGTTTTTT. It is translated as CASRTPGLAGGARELFF. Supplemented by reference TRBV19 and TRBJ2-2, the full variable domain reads DGGITQSPKYLFRKEGQNVTLSCEQNLNHDAMYWYRQDPGQGLRLIYYSQIVNDFQKGDIAEGYSVSREKKESFPLTVTSAQKNPTAFYLCASRTPGLAGGARELFFGEGSRLTVL.

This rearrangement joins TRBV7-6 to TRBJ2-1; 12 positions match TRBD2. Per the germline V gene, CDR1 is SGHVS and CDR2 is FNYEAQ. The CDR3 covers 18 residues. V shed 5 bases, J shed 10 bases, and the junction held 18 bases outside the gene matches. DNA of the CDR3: TGTGCCAGCAGCCCTATTCTGCATCGGACTAGCGGGGCGGACGAGCAGTTCTTC. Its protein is CASSPILHRTSGADEQFF. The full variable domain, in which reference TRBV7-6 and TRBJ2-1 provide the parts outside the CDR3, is GAGVSQSPRYKVTKRGQDVALRCDPISGHVSLYWYRQALGQGPEFLTYFNYEAQQDKSGLPNDRFSAERPEGSISTLTIQRTEQRDSAMYRCASSPILHRTSGADEQFFGPGTRLTVL.

CDR3 nucleotides: TGTGCCAGCAGCCCCTCAGGGGGCCGTATAACTAATGAAAAACTGTTTTTT. As protein: CASSPSGGRITNEKLFF. The chain is built from TRBV9 and TRBJ1-4; the match to TRBD1 covers 8 bases. The J segment lost 1 base and the V segment lost 4 bases, leaving 9 bases of the junction unmatched. CDR1 and CDR2 (germline): SGDLS, YYNGEE. The CDR3 totals 17 residues.

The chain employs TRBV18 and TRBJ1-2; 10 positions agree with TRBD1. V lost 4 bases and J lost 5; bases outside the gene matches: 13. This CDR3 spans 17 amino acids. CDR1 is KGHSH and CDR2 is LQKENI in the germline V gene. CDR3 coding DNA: TGTGCCAGCTCACAGCTATCCGGGACAGGGGCAAAGTATGGCTACACCTTC. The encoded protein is CASSQLSGTGAKYGYTF.

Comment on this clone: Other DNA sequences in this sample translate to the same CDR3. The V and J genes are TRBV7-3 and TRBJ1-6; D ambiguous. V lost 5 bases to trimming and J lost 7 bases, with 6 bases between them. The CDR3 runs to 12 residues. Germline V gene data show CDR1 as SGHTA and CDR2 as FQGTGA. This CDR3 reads CASSLPNSPLHF. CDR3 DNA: TGTGCCAGCAGCCTCCCGAATTCACCCCTCCACTTT.

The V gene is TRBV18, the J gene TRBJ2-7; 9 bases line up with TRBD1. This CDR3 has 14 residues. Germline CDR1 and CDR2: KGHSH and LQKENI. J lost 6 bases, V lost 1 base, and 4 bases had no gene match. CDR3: CASSPLTGGSEQYF. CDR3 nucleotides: TGTGCCAGCTCACCACTGACAGGGGGGAGCGAGCAGTACTTC.

The CDR3 loop is CAISNAGKSSYNSPLHF. The CDR3 nucleotides are TGTGCCATCAGCAACGCGGGGAAAAGCTCCTATAATTCACCCCTCCACTTT. This rearrangement joins TRBV10-3 to TRBJ1-6; D is unclear. Per germline, CDR1 ENHRY and CDR2 SYGVKD. Trimming stripped 6 bases from V and 0 bases from J, with 15 bases between. There are 17 residues in the CDR3.

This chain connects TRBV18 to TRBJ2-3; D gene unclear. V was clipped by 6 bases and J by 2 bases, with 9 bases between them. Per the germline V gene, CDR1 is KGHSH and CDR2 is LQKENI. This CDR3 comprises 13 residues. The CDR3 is CASSGLITDTQYF. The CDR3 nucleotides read TGTGCCAGCTCCGGTTTAATCACAGATACGCAGTATTTT.

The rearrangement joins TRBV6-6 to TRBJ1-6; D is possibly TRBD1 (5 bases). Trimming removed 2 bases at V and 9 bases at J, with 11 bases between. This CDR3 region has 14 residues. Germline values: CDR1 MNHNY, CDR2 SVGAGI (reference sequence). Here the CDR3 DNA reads TGTGCCAGCAGTTACGGGGGGAACGGTTCACCCCTCCACTTT. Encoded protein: CASSYGGNGSPLHF.

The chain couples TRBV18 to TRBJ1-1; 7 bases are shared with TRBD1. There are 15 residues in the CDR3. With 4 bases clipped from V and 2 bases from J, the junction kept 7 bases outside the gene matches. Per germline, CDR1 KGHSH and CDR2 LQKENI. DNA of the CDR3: TGTGCCAGCTCACTTATGACAGGGAAAAACACTGAAGCTTTCTTT. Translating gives CASSLMTGKNTEAFF.

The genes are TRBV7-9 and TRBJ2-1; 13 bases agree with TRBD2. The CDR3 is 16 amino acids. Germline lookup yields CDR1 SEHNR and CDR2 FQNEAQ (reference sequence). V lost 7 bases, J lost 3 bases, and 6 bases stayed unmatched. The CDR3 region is CASTSGTSGNYNEQFF. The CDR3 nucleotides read TGTGCCAGCACCTCCGGGACTAGCGGGAACTACAATGAGCAGTTCTTC.

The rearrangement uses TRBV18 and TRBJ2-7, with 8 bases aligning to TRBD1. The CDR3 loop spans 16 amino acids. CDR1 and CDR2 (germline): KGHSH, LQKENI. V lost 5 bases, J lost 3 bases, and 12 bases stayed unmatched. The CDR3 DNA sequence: TGTGCCAGCTCAGGGCCCGGGACAGGTGTATTCTACGAGCAGTACTTC. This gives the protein CASSGPGTGVFYEQYF.

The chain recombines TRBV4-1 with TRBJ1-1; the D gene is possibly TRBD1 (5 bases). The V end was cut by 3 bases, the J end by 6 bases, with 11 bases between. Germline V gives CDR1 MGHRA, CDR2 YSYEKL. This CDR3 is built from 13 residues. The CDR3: CASSQEGVAEAFF. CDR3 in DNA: TGCGCCAGCAGCCAGGAAGGGGTTGCTGAAGCTTTCTTT.